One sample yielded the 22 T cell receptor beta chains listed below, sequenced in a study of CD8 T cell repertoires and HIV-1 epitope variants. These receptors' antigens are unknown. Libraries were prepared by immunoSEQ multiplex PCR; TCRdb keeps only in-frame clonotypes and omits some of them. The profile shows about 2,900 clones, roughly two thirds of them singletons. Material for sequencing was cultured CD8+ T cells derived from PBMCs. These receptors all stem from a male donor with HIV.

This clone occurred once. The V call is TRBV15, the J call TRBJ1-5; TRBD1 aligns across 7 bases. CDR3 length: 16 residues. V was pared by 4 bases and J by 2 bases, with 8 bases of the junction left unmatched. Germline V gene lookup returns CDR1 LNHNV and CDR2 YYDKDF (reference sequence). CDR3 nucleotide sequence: TGTGCCACCAGCACATCAGGGGGTCAGGGCAATCAGCCCCAGCATTTT. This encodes CATSTSGGQGNQPQHF. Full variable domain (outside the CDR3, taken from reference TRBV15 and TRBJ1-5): DAMVIQNPRYQVTQFGKPVTLSCSQTLNHNVMYWYQQKSSQAPKLLFHYYDKDFNNEADTPDNFQSRRPNTSFCFLDIRSPGLGDTAMYLCATSTSGGQGNQPQHFGDGTRLSIL.

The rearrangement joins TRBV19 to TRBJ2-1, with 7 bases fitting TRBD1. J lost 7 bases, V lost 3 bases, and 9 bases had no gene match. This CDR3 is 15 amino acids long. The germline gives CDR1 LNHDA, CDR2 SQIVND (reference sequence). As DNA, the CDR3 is TGTGCCAGTAGTATTCTCGTACAGGGGTTTAATGAGCAGTTCTTC. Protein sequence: CASSILVQGFNEQFF.

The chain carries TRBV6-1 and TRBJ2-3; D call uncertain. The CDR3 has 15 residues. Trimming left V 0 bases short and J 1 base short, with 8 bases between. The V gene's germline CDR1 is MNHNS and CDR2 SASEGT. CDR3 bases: TGTGCCAGCAGTGAAGCAAGGGTAGGCACAGATACGCAGTATTTT. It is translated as CASSEARVGTDTQYF.

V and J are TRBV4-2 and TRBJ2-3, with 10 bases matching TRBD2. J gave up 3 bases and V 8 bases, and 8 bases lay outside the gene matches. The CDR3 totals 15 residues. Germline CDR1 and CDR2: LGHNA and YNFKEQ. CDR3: CASRNLSGGTDTQYF. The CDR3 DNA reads TGTGCCAGCCGAAACCTTAGCGGGGGGACAGATACGCAGTATTTT.

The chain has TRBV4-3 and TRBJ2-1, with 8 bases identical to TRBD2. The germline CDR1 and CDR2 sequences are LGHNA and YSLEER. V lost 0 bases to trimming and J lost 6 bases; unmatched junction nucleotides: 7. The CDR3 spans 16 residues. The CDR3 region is CASSQDPAGASNEQFF. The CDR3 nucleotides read TGCGCCAGCAGCCAAGACCCAGCGGGGGCCTCCAATGAGCAGTTCTTC.

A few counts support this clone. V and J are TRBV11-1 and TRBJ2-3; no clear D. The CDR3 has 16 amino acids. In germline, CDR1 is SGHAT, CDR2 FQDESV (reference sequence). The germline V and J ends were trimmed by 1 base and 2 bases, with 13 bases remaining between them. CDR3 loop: CASSLVPSLTTDTQYF. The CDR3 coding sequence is TGTGCCAGCAGCTTAGTCCCTAGTCTTACCACAGATACGCAGTATTTT.

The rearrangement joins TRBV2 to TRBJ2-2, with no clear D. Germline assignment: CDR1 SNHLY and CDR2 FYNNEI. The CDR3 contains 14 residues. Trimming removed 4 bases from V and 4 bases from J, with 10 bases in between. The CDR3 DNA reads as TGTGCCAGCAGTGGGGTTAGACTCACCGGGGAGCTGTTTTTT. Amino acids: CASSGVRLTGELFF.

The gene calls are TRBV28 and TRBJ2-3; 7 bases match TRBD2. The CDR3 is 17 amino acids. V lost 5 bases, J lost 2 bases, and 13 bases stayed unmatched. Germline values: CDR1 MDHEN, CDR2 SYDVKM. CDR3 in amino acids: CASSLGWGGRDTDTQYF. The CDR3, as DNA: TGTGCCAGCAGTCTAGGATGGGGTGGGAGGGACACAGATACGCAGTATTTT.

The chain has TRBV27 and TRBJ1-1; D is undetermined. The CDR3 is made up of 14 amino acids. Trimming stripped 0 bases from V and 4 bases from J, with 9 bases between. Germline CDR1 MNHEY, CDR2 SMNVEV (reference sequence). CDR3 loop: CASSLSGVATEAFF. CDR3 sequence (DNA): TGTGCCAGCAGTTTATCCGGTGTCGCCACTGAAGCTTTCTTT.

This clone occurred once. CDR3 sequence (DNA): TGTGCCAGCAGCGCTAGCGGGGGTTCCTACGAGCAGTACTTC. Amino acids: CASSASGGSYEQYF. This chain connects TRBV9 to TRBJ2-7; 10 bases are shared with TRBD2. The germline V gene encodes CDR1 SGDLS and CDR2 YYNGEE. V shed 3 bases and J 1 base; nucleotides not matched to a gene: 1. CDR3 length: 14 residues.

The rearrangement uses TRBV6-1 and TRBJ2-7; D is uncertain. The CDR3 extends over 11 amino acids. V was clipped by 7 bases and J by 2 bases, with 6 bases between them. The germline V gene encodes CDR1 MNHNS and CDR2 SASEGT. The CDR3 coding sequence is TGTGCCAGCACAGGTCCCTACGAGCAGTACTTC. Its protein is CASTGPYEQYF.

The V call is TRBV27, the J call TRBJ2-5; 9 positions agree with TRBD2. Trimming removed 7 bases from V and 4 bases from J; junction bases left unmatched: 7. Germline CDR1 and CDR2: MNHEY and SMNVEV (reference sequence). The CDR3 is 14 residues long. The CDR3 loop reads CASTSAGGSETQYF. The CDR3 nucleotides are TGTGCCAGCACTTCAGCGGGGGGATCAGAGACCCAGTACTTC.

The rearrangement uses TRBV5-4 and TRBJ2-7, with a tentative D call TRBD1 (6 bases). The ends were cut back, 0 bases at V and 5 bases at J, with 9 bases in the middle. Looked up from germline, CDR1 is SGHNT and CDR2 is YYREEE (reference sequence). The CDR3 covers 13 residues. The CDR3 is CASSLDRVDEQYF. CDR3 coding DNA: TGTGCCAGCAGCTTGGACAGGGTTGACGAGCAGTACTTC.

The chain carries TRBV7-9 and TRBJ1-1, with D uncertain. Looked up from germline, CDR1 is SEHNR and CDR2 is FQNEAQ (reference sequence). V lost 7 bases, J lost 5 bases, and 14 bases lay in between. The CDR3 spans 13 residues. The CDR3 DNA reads TGTGCCAGCAAACCCCGGGAGGGTACTGAAGCTTTCTTT. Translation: CASKPREGTEAFF.

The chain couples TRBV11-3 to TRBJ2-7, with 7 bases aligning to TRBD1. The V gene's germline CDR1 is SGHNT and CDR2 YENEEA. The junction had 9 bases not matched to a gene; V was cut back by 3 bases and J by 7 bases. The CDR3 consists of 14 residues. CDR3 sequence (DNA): TGTGCCAGCAGCTTGGGACAGTACCTTCGTGAGCAGTACTTC. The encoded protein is CASSLGQYLREQYF.

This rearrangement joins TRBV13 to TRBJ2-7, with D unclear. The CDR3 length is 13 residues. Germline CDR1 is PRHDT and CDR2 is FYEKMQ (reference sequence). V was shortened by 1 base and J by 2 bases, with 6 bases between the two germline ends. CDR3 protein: CASSLVSAYEQYF. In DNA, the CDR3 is TGTGCCAGCAGCTTAGTCAGCGCCTACGAGCAGTACTTC. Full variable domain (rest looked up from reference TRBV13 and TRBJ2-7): AAGVIQSPRHLIKEKRETATLKCYPIPRHDTVYWYQQGPGQDPQFLISFYEKMQSDKGSIPDRFSAQQFSDYHSELNMSSLELGDSALYFCASSLVSAYEQYFGPGTRLTVT.

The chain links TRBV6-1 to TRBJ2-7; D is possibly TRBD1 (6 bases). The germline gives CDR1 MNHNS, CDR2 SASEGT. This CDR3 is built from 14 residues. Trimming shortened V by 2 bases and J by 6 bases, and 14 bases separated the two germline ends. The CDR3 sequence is CASSELAGESEQYF. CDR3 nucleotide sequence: TGTGCCAGCAGTGAATTGGCAGGGGAGAGCGAGCAGTACTTC.

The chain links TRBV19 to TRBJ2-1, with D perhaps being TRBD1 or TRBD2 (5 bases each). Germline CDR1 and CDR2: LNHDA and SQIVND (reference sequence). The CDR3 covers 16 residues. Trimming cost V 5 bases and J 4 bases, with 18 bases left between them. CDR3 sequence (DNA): TGTGCCAGTAGTGCAGCCTGGGGCGGGCGTTACAATGAGCAGTTCTTC. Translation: CASSAAWGGRYNEQFF.

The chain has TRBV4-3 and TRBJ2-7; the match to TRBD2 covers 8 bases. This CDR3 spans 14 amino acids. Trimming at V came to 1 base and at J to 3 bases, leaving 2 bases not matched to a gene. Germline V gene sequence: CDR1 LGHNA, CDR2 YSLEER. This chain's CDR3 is CASSQAAGVYEQYF. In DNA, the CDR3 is TGCGCCAGCAGCCAAGCAGCGGGGGTCTACGAGCAGTACTTC.

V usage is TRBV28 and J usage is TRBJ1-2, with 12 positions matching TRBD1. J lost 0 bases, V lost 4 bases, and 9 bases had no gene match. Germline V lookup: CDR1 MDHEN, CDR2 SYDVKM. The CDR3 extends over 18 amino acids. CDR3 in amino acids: CASSSTAGTGGPNYGYTF. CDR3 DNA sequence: TGTGCCAGCAGTTCTACTGCCGGGACAGGGGGCCCTAACTATGGCTACACCTTC.

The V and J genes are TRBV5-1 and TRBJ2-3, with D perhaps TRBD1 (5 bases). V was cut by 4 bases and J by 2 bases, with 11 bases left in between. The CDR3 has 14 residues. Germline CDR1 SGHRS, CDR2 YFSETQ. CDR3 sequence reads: CASSIGHPTDTQYF. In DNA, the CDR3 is TGCGCCAGCAGCATAGGACACCCCACAGATACGCAGTATTTT.

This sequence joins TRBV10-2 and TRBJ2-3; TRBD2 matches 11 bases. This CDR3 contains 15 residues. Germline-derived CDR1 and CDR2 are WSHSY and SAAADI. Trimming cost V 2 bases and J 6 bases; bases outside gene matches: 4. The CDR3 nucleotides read TGCGCCAGCAGTGAGATAGGACTAGCGGGCGATACGCAGTATTTT. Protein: CASSEIGLAGDTQYF.